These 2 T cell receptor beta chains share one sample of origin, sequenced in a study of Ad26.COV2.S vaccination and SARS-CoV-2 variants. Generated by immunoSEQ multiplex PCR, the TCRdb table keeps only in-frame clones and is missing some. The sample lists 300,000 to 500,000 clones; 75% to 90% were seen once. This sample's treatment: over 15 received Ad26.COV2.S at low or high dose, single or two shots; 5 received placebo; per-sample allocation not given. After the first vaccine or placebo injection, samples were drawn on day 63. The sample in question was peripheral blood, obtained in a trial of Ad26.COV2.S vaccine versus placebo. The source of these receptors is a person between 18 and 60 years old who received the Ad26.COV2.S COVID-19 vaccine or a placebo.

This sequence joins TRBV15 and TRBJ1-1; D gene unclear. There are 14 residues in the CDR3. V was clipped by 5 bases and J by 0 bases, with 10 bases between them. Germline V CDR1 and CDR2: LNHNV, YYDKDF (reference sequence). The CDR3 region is CATSRKSMNTEAFF. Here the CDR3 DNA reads TGTGCCACCAGCCGCAAGTCAATGAACACTGAAGCTTTCTTT.

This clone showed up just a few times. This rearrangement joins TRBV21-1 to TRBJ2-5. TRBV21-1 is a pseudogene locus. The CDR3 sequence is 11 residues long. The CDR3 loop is CASSRKETQYF. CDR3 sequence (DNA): TGTGCCAGCAGCAGAAAAGAGACCCAGTACTTC.